A single sample is the source of the 6 T cell receptor beta chains below, sequenced in a study of early T cells in non-severe SARS-CoV-2 infection. One entry per CDR3 protein, called by TCRdb with MiXCR from the 5' RACE reads. Among approximately 81,000 distinct CDR3 sequences listed, about 14% were seen once. The sample taken for sequencing was whole blood. The receptors shown here come from an adult who was a healthcare worker with PCR-confirmed SARS-CoV-2 infection or an uninfected control (not recorded which).

This chain joins TRBV7-9 and TRBJ2-2; 8 nucleotides align to TRBD1. Germline-derived CDR1 and CDR2 are SEHNR and FQNEAQ (reference sequence). J gave up 6 bases and V 7 bases, and 4 bases lay outside the gene matches. The CDR3 contains 13 residues. Written as DNA, the CDR3 is TGTGCCAGCATGGCGACAGGGGCCGGGGAGCTGTTTTTT. It yields the protein CASMATGAGELFF.

A few counts support this clonotype. The chain carries TRBV2 and TRBJ1-1; D gene ambiguous. Trimming stripped 10 bases from V and 10 bases from J, with 13 bases between. From germline, CDR1 is SNHLY and CDR2 FYNNEI. CDR3 length equals 10 residues. The CDR3 is CAIRTGIAFF. CDR3 nucleotides: TGTGCCATCCGGACGGGGATAGCTTTCTTT.

The table lists this clonotype with many counts. CDR3 amino acids: CASLGQGDYEQYF. CDR3 DNA: TGTGCCAGCTTGGGACAGGGAGACTACGAGCAGTACTTC. This rearrangement joins TRBV19 to TRBJ2-7; 9 bases fit TRBD1. The CDR3 is made up of 13 amino acids. After removal of 9 bases from V and 3 bases from J, the junction contained 6 bases not matched to a gene. Germline assignment: CDR1 LNHDA and CDR2 SQIVND (reference sequence).

Only a few counts were recorded for this clonotype. This chain joins TRBV7-8 and TRBJ1-5, with D perhaps matching TRBD1 (6 bases). The CDR3 loop spans 15 amino acids. Germline-derived CDR1 and CDR2 are SGHVS and FQNEAQ. The V end lost 5 bases, the J end lost 6 bases, and 17 bases lay between the germline ends. The CDR3 region is CASSTRQARGQPQHF. In nucleotides, the CDR3 is TGTGCCAGCAGCACCAGACAGGCCAGGGGTCAGCCCCAGCATTTT.

The table lists this clonotype with a few counts. The chain uses TRBV2 and TRBJ2-7; D might be TRBD1 (7 bases). Germline CDR1 and CDR2: SNHLY and FYNNEI. The V and J ends lost 7 bases and 2 bases respectively, with 15 bases between them. The CDR3 has 14 residues. As DNA, the CDR3 is TGTGCCAGCACTCAGGAGGGGGCCCCCTACGAGCAGTACTTC. Protein product: CASTQEGAPYEQYF.

This sequence joins TRBV7-9 and TRBJ2-3; 7 bases align to TRBD2. Germline CDR1 is SEHNR and CDR2 is FQNEAQ (reference sequence). This CDR3 has 16 amino acids. J was trimmed by 0 bases and V by 1 base; bases with no gene match: 4. In DNA form, the CDR3 reads TGTGCCAGCAGCTTAGGAGTCGGGGGGAGCACAGATACGCAGTATTTT. Its translation is CASSLGVGGSTDTQYF.